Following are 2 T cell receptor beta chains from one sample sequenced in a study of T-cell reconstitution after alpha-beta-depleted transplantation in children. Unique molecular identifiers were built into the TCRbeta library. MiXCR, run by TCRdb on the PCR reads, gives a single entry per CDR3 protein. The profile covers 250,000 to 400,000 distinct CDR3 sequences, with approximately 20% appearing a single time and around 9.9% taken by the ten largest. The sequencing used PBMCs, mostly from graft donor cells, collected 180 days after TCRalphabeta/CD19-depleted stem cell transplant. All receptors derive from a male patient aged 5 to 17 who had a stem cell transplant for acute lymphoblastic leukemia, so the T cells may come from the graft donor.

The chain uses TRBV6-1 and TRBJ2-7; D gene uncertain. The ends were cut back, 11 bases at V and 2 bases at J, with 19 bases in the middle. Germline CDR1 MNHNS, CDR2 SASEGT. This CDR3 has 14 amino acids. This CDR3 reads CASAPSLGPYEQYF. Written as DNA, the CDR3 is TGTGCCTCAGCACCGAGCCTGGGCCCCTACGAGCAGTACTTC.

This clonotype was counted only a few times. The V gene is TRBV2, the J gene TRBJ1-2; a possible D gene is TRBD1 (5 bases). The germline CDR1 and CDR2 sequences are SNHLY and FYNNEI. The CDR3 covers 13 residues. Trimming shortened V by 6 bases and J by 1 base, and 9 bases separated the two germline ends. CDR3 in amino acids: CASRRQINYGYTF. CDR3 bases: TGTGCCAGCAGGCGACAGATTAACTATGGCTACACCTTC.